This TCR beta chain was recovered during a study of T cells in Graves' hyperthyroidism and ophthalmopathy. Study conclusions and caveats: Also found in blood were most expanded thyroid clonotypes above 0.001. The model identified upcoming ophthalmopathy a median roughly 6.5 months ahead of onset.

This clonotype was picked up many times. Its antigen is not known. CDR3 length: 17 amino acids. CDR1 is SQVTM, CDR2 ANQGSEA, per germline. V lost 4 bases and J 0 bases, leaving 21 bases between the germline ends. Researchers amplified the TCR beta CDR3 regions from RNA transcripts. Carried out on the TCR CDR3, a first-round RT-PCR used the HTBI primer set. Each CDR3 protein is one row after TCRdb ran MiXCR on the multiplex PCR reads. The table has about 160,000 distinct CDR3 sequences, over 7.5% seen once. The sequence was collected from a woman under 30 with Graves' hyperthyroidism that later progressed to Graves' ophthalmopathy. What was sequenced was blood. The rearrangement joins TRBV29-1 to TRBJ2-5; tentative D call: TRBD2 (6 bases). This CDR3 is CSVVSLGKSGYQETQYF. The CDR3 DNA reads as TGCAGCGTTGTCTCTCTGGGGAAGAGCGGGTACCAAGAGACCCAGTACTTC.